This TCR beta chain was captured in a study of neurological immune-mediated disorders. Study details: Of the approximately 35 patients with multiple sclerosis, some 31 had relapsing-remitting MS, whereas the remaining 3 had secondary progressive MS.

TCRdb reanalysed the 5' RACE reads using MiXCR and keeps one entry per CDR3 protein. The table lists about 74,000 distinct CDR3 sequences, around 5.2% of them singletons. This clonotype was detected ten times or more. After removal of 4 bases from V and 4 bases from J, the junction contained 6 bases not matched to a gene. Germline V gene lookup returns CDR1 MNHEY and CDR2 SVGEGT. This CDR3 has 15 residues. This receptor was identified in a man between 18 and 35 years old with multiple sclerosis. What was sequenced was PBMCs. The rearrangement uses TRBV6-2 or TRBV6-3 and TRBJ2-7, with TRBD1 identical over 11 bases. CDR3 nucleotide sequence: TGTGCCAGCAGTTTTACCGGGACAGGGGGATACGAGCAGTACTTC. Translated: CASSFTGTGGYEQYF.